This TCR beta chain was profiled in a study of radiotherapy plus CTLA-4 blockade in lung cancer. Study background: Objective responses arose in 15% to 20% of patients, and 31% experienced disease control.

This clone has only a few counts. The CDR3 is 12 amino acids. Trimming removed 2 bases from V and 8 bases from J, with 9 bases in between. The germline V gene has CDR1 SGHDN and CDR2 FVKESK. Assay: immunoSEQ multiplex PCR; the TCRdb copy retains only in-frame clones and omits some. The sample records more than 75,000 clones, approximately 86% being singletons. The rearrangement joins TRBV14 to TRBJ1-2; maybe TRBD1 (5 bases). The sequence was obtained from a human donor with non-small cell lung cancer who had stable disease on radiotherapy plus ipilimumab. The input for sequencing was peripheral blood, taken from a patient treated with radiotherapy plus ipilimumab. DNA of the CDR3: TGTGCCAGCAGCCAAATGGGACTGGGCTACACCTTC. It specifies CASSQMGLGYTF.